This passage covers 30 T cell receptor beta chains from one sample sequenced in a study of blood T cell repertoires in COVID-19. The assay was immunoSEQ multiplex PCR, and TCRdb's table has in-frame clones only and misses some. This table has 240,000 or so clones, 80% to 90% appearing once. Source material: peripheral blood. Source of these receptors: a man in his fifties or sixties with acute or convalescent COVID-19.

This sequence joins TRBV5-4 and TRBJ2-7; 9 bases line up with TRBD1. Per the germline V gene, CDR1 is SGHNT and CDR2 is YYREEE (reference sequence). With 1 base clipped from V and 4 bases from J, the junction kept 6 bases outside the gene matches. The CDR3 runs to 15 residues. The CDR3 protein is CASSLRDRGVYEQYF. The CDR3 DNA reads TGTGCCAGCAGCTTGCGTGACAGGGGGGTTTACGAGCAGTACTTC. Variable domain in full (rest from reference TRBV5-4 and TRBJ2-7): ETGVTQSPTHLIKTRGQQVTLRCSSQSGHNTVSWYQQALGQGPQFIFQYYREEENGRGNFPPRFSGLQFPNYSSELNVNALELDDSALYLCASSLRDRGVYEQYFGPGTRLTVT.

V and J are TRBV6-6 and TRBJ2-2; 13 bases agree with TRBD2. The CDR3 covers 15 residues. Looked up from germline, CDR1 is MNHNY and CDR2 is SVGAGI (reference sequence). The V and J ends lost 10 bases and 7 bases, in that order; junction bases with no gene match: 9. This CDR3 reads CAIRLAGGKGGELFF. The CDR3 nucleotides are TGTGCCATCCGACTAGCGGGAGGAAAGGGCGGGGAGCTGTTTTTT.

The chain is built from TRBV6-5 and TRBJ2-7, with 11 bases lining up with TRBD2. The V and J ends lost 4 bases and 0 bases, in that order; junction bases with no gene match: 5. This CDR3 region has 16 residues. CDR1 is MNHEY, CDR2 SVGAGI, per germline. The CDR3 bases are TGTGCCAGCAGTTTGTCTAGCGGGAGGAACTCCTACGAGCAGTACTTC. Translation: CASSLSSGRNSYEQYF.

This clone was seen only a few times. The rearrangement links TRBV2 to TRBJ2-7; a weak D match, TRBD1 (6 bases). Per the germline V gene, CDR1 is SNHLY and CDR2 is FYNNEI. The CDR3 runs 13 residues. Trimming stripped 6 bases from V and 2 bases from J, with 11 bases between. The CDR3 sequence is CASRGDKPYEQYF. The CDR3, as DNA: TGTGCCAGCAGAGGGGACAAGCCCTACGAGCAGTACTTC.

This clone came up a few times. The chain has TRBV6-5 and TRBJ1-4, with D perhaps matching TRBD1 (6 bases). The CDR3 extends over 13 amino acids. Trimming took 5 bases from V and 7 from J, leaving 11 bases between them. CDR1 MNHEY and CDR2 SVGAGI come from the germline V gene. In DNA form, the CDR3 reads TGTGCCAGCAGTACAGGGTGGGGTGAAAAACTGTTTTTT. It specifies CASSTGWGEKLFF.

The chain employs TRBV28 and TRBJ2-5; maybe TRBD1 (6 bases). Looked up from germline, CDR1 is MDHEN and CDR2 is SYDVKM. The length of the CDR3 is 14 residues. V was pared by 4 bases and J by 1 base, with 10 bases between. CDR3 protein: CASSSGQFQETQYF. CDR3 in DNA: TGTGCCAGCAGTTCCGGACAGTTCCAAGAGACCCAGTACTTC.

This sequence joins TRBV20-1 and TRBJ2-7, with D uncertain. V lost 3 bases, J lost 2 bases, and 20 bases lay in between. CDR1 and CDR2 (germline): DFQATT, SNEGSKA (reference sequence). The CDR3 is 16 amino acids. CDR3 loop: CSASPSMGRSTYEQYF. In DNA, the CDR3 is TGCAGTGCTAGTCCATCCATGGGCAGGTCAACCTACGAGCAGTACTTC.

The rearrangement joins TRBV10-3 to TRBJ1-6; 8 nucleotides align to TRBD1. Per germline, CDR1 ENHRY and CDR2 SYGVKD. V trimming: 3 bases; J trimming: 9 bases; junction bases outside the gene matches: 7. There are 15 residues in the CDR3. The CDR3 DNA is TGTGCCATCAGTGATATTGGACAGGGCGGTTCACCCCTCCACTTT. Residues: CAISDIGQGGSPLHF.

V gene TRBV12-3 or TRBV12-4 combines with J gene TRBJ1-6; D may be TRBD1 (6 bases). The CDR3 consists of 12 residues. Trimming shortened V by 5 bases and J by 10 bases, and 9 bases separated the two germline ends. In nucleotides, the CDR3 is TGTGCCAGCAGTCAGGACAGATCACCCCTCCACTTT. It is translated as CASSQDRSPLHF.

CDR3 region: CASSFNRGLTFNQPQHF. Written as DNA, the CDR3 is TGTGCCAGCAGTTTCAACAGGGGCCTAACTTTCAATCAGCCCCAGCATTTT. V usage is TRBV27 and J usage is TRBJ1-5, with TRBD1 identical over 7 bases. With 3 bases clipped from V and 3 bases from J, the junction kept 11 bases outside the gene matches. Looked up from germline, CDR1 is MNHEY and CDR2 is SMNVEV (reference sequence). The CDR3 runs to 17 residues.

V usage is TRBV29-1 and J usage is TRBJ2-7; the match to TRBD1 covers 11 bases. Germline V CDR1 and CDR2: SQVTM, ANQGSEA. The CDR3 spans 13 residues. V shed 6 bases and J 2 bases; nucleotides not matched to a gene: 3. This chain's CDR3 is CSVKGQGAYEQYF. CDR3 nucleotide sequence: TGCAGCGTCAAGGGACAGGGGGCCTACGAGCAGTACTTC.

The rearrangement uses TRBV7-6 and TRBJ2-3; TRBD2 aligns across 8 bases. Germline V lookup: CDR1 SGHVS, CDR2 FNYEAQ. This CDR3 comprises 14 residues. Germline trimming cut 7 bases from V and 5 bases from J; bases unmatched to any gene: 8. The CDR3 DNA reads TGTGCCAGCACCTACCTCGGGGGGGTAGATACGCAGTATTTT. Translating gives CASTYLGGVDTQYF.

The V call is TRBV27, the J call TRBJ2-5; TRBD2 agrees at 13 bases. CDR1 and CDR2 from the germline V gene are MNHEY and SMNVEV (reference sequence). The CDR3 covers 16 residues. V dropped 3 bases and J dropped 1; count of bases not matched to a gene: 2. CDR3 amino acids: CASSLGLAGSQETQYF. The CDR3, as DNA: TGTGCCAGCAGTTTGGGACTAGCGGGATCCCAAGAGACCCAGTACTTC.

The J gene is TRBJ1-1, the V gene TRBV4-3; TRBD1 might be the D (6 bases). V dropped 2 bases and J dropped 8 bases, with 9 bases sitting between them. The germline CDR1 and CDR2 sequences are LGHNA and YSLEER. The CDR3 is 12 residues long. The CDR3 bases are TGCGCCAGCAGCCAAAGGGGGGGGGAAGCTTTCTTT. Translation gives CASSQRGGEAFF.

The V gene is TRBV7-2, the J gene TRBJ2-7; TRBD2 might be the D (6 bases). The V end was cut by 6 bases, the J end by 0 bases, with 9 bases between. Germline CDR1 and CDR2: SGHTA and FQGNSA. The CDR3 extends over 13 amino acids. The CDR3 is CASSVGSSYEQYF. DNA of the CDR3: TGTGCCAGCAGTGTCGGGAGCTCCTACGAGCAGTACTTC.

The genes are TRBV11-1 and TRBJ1-3, with D tentatively TRBD1 (6 bases). Germline V lookup: CDR1 SGHAT, CDR2 FQDESV (reference sequence). This CDR3 spans 15 amino acids. V was shortened by 4 bases and J by 4 bases, with 14 bases between the two germline ends. This CDR3 reads CASSSRGHMGNTIYF. In DNA form, the CDR3 reads TGTGCCAGCAGCTCCAGGGGCCACATGGGAAACACCATATATTTT.

The rearrangement links TRBV19 to TRBJ1-3; D gene unclear. Trimming took off 5 bases at V and 3 bases at J, with 11 bases between the two ends. The CDR3 spans 14 residues. CDR1 LNHDA and CDR2 SQIVND come from the germline V gene (reference sequence). In DNA form, the CDR3 reads TGTGCCAGTAGTGCGGACTTGGGTGGAAACACCATATATTTT. Amino acids: CASSADLGGNTIYF.

V and J are TRBV7-2 and TRBJ1-5, with 8 bases lining up with TRBD1. The CDR3 runs to 15 residues. J was trimmed by 3 bases and V by 5 bases; bases with no gene match: 6. Germline values: CDR1 SGHTA, CDR2 FQGNSA. Written as DNA, the CDR3 is TGTGCCAGCAGCCCGAGGACAGGGAACAATCAGCCCCAGCATTTT. Its translation: CASSPRTGNNQPQHF.

This chain joins TRBV6-5 and TRBJ2-5; 9 nucleotides agree with TRBD1. This CDR3 contains 15 residues. CDR1 and CDR2 from the germline V gene are MNHEY and SVGAGI. The ends lost 10 bases at V and 3 bases at J; junction bases unmatched: 12. Written as DNA, the CDR3 is TGTGCCACCTATGGCCCCGGGACAGGGAAAGAGACCCAGTACTTC. Encoded protein: CATYGPGTGKETQYF.

This chain links TRBV11-3 with TRBJ2-1, with 16 bases that match TRBD2. Germline-derived CDR1 and CDR2 are SGHNT and YENEEA. The CDR3 runs 16 residues. V lost 5 bases and J lost 8; bases outside the gene matches: 6. The DNA for the CDR3 is TGTGCCAGCAGCCGCGGGACTAGCGGGAGGGCCGATGAGCAGTTCTTC. Translated: CASSRGTSGRADEQFF.

This clone has a handful of counts. This chain connects TRBV19 to TRBJ1-3; D is unclear. Trimming took 9 bases from V and 0 from J, leaving 21 bases between them. The CDR3 contains 17 residues. Germline assignment: CDR1 LNHDA and CDR2 SQIVND (reference sequence). The CDR3 region is CASSPSGAAISGNTIYF. In DNA, the CDR3 is TGTGCCAGCTCACCCAGCGGTGCTGCGATCTCTGGAAACACCATATATTTT.

V usage is TRBV30 and J usage is TRBJ2-5; D remains ambiguous. The length of the CDR3 is 14 residues. Trimming removed 2 bases from V and 5 bases from J, with 15 bases in between. The V gene's germline CDR1 is GTSNPN and CDR2 SVGIG (reference sequence). CDR3 nucleotides: TGTGCCTGGAGTCCAAATACCCCACTGGAGACCCAGTACTTC. Its translation: CAWSPNTPLETQYF. Together with reference TRBV30 and TRBJ2-5, the CDR3 gives the full variable domain: SQTIHQWPATLVQPVGSPLSLECTVEGTSNPNLYWYRQAAGRGLQLLFYSVGIGQISSEVPQNLSASRPQDRQFILSSKKLLLSDSGFYLCAWSPNTPLETQYFGPGTRLLVL.

The chain has TRBV4-2 and TRBJ2-1; D gene uncertain. The CDR3 has 16 residues. Germline V gene sequence: CDR1 LGHNA, CDR2 YNFKEQ. V was trimmed by 4 bases and J by 0 bases, leaving 13 bases between them. CDR3 bases: TGTGCCAGCAGCCCCGGAGCTCCGAGCTCCTACAATGAGCAGTTCTTC. As protein: CASSPGAPSSYNEQFF.

The V gene is TRBV7-8, the J gene TRBJ1-1, with D maybe TRBD1 (5 bases). V dropped 2 bases and J dropped 4 bases, with 20 bases sitting between them. The CDR3 consists of 17 residues. CDR1 and CDR2 (germline): SGHVS, FQNEAQ. Written as DNA, the CDR3 is TGTGCCAGCAGCTTACGGCGGGGGAGGGGCCAGGGCACTGAAGCTTTCTTT. Amino acid sequence: CASSLRRGRGQGTEAFF.

V usage is TRBV3-1 (or the pseudogene TRBV3-2) and J usage is TRBJ2-7, with D perhaps matching TRBD2 (6 bases). With 1 base removed from V and 3 bases from J, the gap between germline ends came to 13 bases. This CDR3 is built from 15 residues. Germline loops: CDR1 LGHDT, CDR2 YNNKEL (reference sequence). CDR3 amino acids: CASSQGRAGVYEQYF. CDR3 coding DNA: TGTGCCAGCAGCCAAGGGAGGGCGGGCGTCTACGAGCAGTACTTC.

The rearrangement joins TRBV5-1 to TRBJ1-1; TRBD1 aligns across 7 bases. Germline trimming cut 6 bases from V and 5 bases from J; bases unmatched to any gene: 10. This CDR3 is built from 14 residues. Per germline, CDR1 SGHRS and CDR2 YFSETQ. The CDR3 is CASIPAGGQTEAFF. DNA of the CDR3: TGCGCCAGCATTCCCGCAGGGGGTCAAACTGAAGCTTTCTTT. Complete variable domain (other parts from reference TRBV5-1 and TRBJ1-1): KAGVTQTPRYLIKTRGQQVTLSCSPISGHRSVSWYQQTPGQGLQFLFEYFSETQRNKGNFPGRFSGRQFSNSRSEMNVSTLELGDSALYLCASIPAGGQTEAFFGQGTRLTVV.

The genes are TRBV2 and TRBJ2-3; 7 bases are shared with TRBD2. Looked up from germline, CDR1 is SNHLY and CDR2 is FYNNEI. Losses at the gene ends were 5 bases for V and 3 bases for J; bases not matched to a gene: 5. The CDR3 sequence is 14 residues long. In DNA, the CDR3 is TGTGCCAGCAGTCCGGGACTACCAACAGATACGCAGTATTTT. Protein sequence: CASSPGLPTDTQYF.

V is TRBV10-3 and J is TRBJ2-5, with 11 bases identical to TRBD2. Germline CDR1 ENHRY, CDR2 SYGVKD. CDR3 length equals 15 residues. Germline trimming cut 3 bases from V and 4 bases from J; bases unmatched to any gene: 4. The CDR3 DNA follows: TGTGCCATCAGTGATATAGCGGGAGGGGGAGAGACCCAGTACTTC. Translation gives CAISDIAGGGETQYF.

This clone came up a few times. The chain carries TRBV4-1 and TRBJ1-3, with unresolved D. Looked up from germline, CDR1 is MGHRA and CDR2 is YSYEKL. Trimming removed 4 bases at V and 1 base at J, with 17 bases between. This CDR3 region has 17 residues. The CDR3 reads CASSRRGLILSGNTIYF. Written as DNA, the CDR3 is TGCGCCAGCAGCCGTCGCGGGCTTATTCTTTCTGGAAACACCATATATTTT.

As DNA, the CDR3 is TGCGCCAGCAGCGCGCGACAGGGGGCAGATGAAAAACTGTTTTTT. It specifies CASSARQGADEKLFF. The chain carries TRBV5-1 and TRBJ1-4, with 10 bases that match TRBD1. Germline lookup yields CDR1 SGHRS and CDR2 YFSETQ. The V gene end was trimmed by 4 bases and the J gene end by 6 bases; junction bases not matched to a gene: 6. This CDR3 has 15 amino acids. The complete variable domain, with remaining parts taken from reference TRBV5-1 and TRBJ1-4, reads KAGVTQTPRYLIKTRGQQVTLSCSPISGHRSVSWYQQTPGQGLQFLFEYFSETQRNKGNFPGRFSGRQFSNSRSEMNVSTLELGDSALYLCASSARQGADEKLFFGSGTQLSVL.